The following is a T cell receptor beta chain sequence with its context. The antigen remains unidentified. Profiled with immunoSEQ multiplex PCR; TCRdb holds only in-frame clones, not every one. The sample includes 30,000 to 35,000 clones, 65% to 85% of them seen just once. This CDR3 contains 15 residues. V gave up 4 bases and J gave up 2 bases; unmatched junction bases: 3. Looked up from germline, CDR1 is SEHNR and CDR2 is FQNEAQ (reference sequence). The data derive from a study of T cells in narcolepsy. Notes on the study in general: HCRT-specific and TRIB2-specific autoreactive clonotypes appeared among same-patient CSF and blood CD4+ clonotypes. Blood of same and different patients, but not healthy controls, reportedly held recurring autoreactive clonotypes.

This chain links TRBV7-9 with TRBJ1-5; TRBD1 agrees at 9 bases. Specimen: memory (CD45RA-) CD4+ T cells from blood. This TCR derives from a human donor in good health. In DNA, the CDR3 is TGTGCCAGCAGCTCCGGGGACAGGGGCAATCAGCCCCAGCATTTT. This encodes CASSSGDRGNQPQHF.